Below are 29 T cell receptor beta chains sequenced from a single sample in a study of neurological immune-mediated disorders. TCRdb called the 5' RACE reads again in MiXCR, with one record for every CDR3 protein. The sample lists over 65,000 distinct CDR3 sequences; 9.4% were seen once. Material for sequencing was PBMCs. Receptor source: a man aged 45-65 years in good health.

Comments on this clonotype: A much larger clone sits a single nucleotide away, making a read error possible. The chain carries TRBV5-1 and TRBJ2-5, with 11 bases lining up with TRBD2. The CDR3 is 15 residues long. Germline V gene lookup returns CDR1 SGHRS and CDR2 YFSETQ. The CDR3 loop is CASSPTSGVQETEYF. The CDR3 region has the DNA TGCGCCAGCAGCCCGACTAGCGGGGTCCAAGAGACCGAGTACTTC.

This clonotype was seen at least ten times. This chain uses TRBV20-1 with TRBJ2-2, with 7 positions matching TRBD2. V was clipped by 6 bases and J by 1 base; unmatched bases: 5. From germline, CDR1 is DFQATT and CDR2 SNEGSKA (reference sequence). The CDR3 loop spans 14 amino acids. The CDR3 nucleotides are TGCAGTGCCGCCCCTAGCGGGAACACCGGGGAGCTGTTTTTT. The encoded protein is CSAAPSGNTGELFF.

The V call is TRBV4-1, the J call TRBJ1-6, with 10 bases identical to TRBD1. Germline V gene data show CDR1 as MGHRA and CDR2 as YSYEKL. J gave up 10 bases and V 1 base, and 4 bases lay outside the gene matches. The CDR3 runs 15 residues. The chain's CDR3 is CASSQAGQGLSPLHF. As DNA, the CDR3 is TGCGCCAGCAGCCAAGCGGGACAGGGGTTGTCACCCCTCCACTTT.

This clonotype has a count of ten or more. The rearrangement uses TRBV12-3 or TRBV12-4 and TRBJ2-7, with D uncertain. CDR3 length: 12 residues. V was trimmed by 5 bases and J by 2 bases, leaving 7 bases between them. Written as DNA, the CDR3 is TGTGCCAGCAGTCGCGACACCTACGAGCAGTACTTC. Amino acid sequence: CASSRDTYEQYF.

This clonotype was recorded at least ten times. The rearrangement joins TRBV12-3 or TRBV12-4 to TRBJ2-1, with 9 nucleotides matching TRBD2. V was clipped by 3 bases and J by 6 bases; unmatched bases: 9. The CDR3 has 16 amino acids. In nucleotides, the CDR3 is TGTGCCAGCAGTTTGCAGGGGACTAGCTGGGGCAATGAGCAGTTCTTC. This translates into CASSLQGTSWGNEQFF.

At least ten counts were recorded for this clonotype. J is TRBJ2-7 and V is TRBV5-1; 8 bases map to TRBD1. Germline CDR1 and CDR2: SGHRS and YFSETQ. V trimming: 1 base; J trimming: 6 bases; junction bases outside the gene matches: 6. This CDR3 is built from 14 residues. In DNA form, the CDR3 reads TGCGCCAGCAGCTTGTTGGACAGGGTGCGCGAGCAGTACTTC. Amino acids: CASSLLDRVREQYF.

Many counts were recorded for this clonotype. The V call is TRBV29-1, the J call TRBJ1-1, with D possibly matching TRBD1 (5 bases). In germline, CDR1 is SQVTM, CDR2 ANQGSEA. V shed 8 bases and J shed 0 bases, with 13 bases lying between them. This CDR3 comprises 13 residues. The CDR3 protein is CSPAGPMNTEAFF. For the CDR3, the DNA is TGCAGCCCTGCGGGACCAATGAACACTGAAGCTTTCTTT.

This clonotype was seen at least ten times. V and J are TRBV5-1 and TRBJ2-1; no reliable D call. This CDR3 has 14 amino acids. V was cut by 6 bases and J by 0 bases, with 10 bases left in between. Germline CDR1 and CDR2: SGHRS and YFSETQ. CDR3 amino acids: CASTPGSSYNEQFF. The CDR3 DNA is TGCGCCAGCACCCCTGGTAGCTCCTACAATGAGCAGTTCTTC.

This clonotype has at least ten counts. The V gene is TRBV6-2 or TRBV6-3, the J gene TRBJ2-7; 8 bases align to TRBD2. J gave up 4 bases and V 8 bases, and 13 bases lay outside the gene matches. The CDR3 has 15 residues. Germline CDR1 MNHEY, CDR2 SVGEGT. The CDR3: CASRSWSGSRYEQYF. The CDR3, as DNA: TGTGCCAGCCGATCTTGGAGCGGGAGTAGGTACGAGCAGTACTTC.

This clonotype has at least ten counts. This chain joins TRBV5-1 and TRBJ2-1; D might be TRBD1 (5 bases). From germline, CDR1 is SGHRS and CDR2 YFSETQ. This CDR3 has 14 residues. V was pared by 1 base and J by 5 bases, with 10 bases between. DNA of the CDR3: TGCGCCAGCAGCTTGCAGGGTTTAGACAATGAGCAGTTCTTC. This codes for CASSLQGLDNEQFF.

This clonotype occurred many times. The chain links TRBV21-1 to TRBJ2-7; the table's D call of TRBD1 was not tested on the DNA. TRBV21-1 is a known pseudogene. CDR3 length: 14 amino acids. The CDR3 region is CASSPRRGHYEQYF. CDR3 in DNA: TGTGCCAGCAGCCCCCGGCGGGGGCACTACGAGCAGTACTTC.

This clonotype was found many times. The rearrangement joins TRBV5-1 to TRBJ1-1, with TRBD1 matching 8 bases. Germline lookup yields CDR1 SGHRS and CDR2 YFSETQ. V shed 0 bases, J shed 0 bases, and the junction held 4 bases outside the gene matches. CDR3 size: 16 residues. Here the CDR3 reads CASSLARDRLNTEAFF. CDR3 sequence (DNA): TGCGCCAGCAGCTTGGCCAGGGACAGGCTGAACACTGAAGCTTTCTTT.

In its sample, this clonotype was seen many times. This sequence joins TRBV5-5 and TRBJ2-2; 7 bases agree with TRBD1. This CDR3 contains 15 residues. With V trimmed by 0 bases and J by 6 bases, 5 bases remained unmatched. CDR1 is SGHKS, CDR2 YYEKEE, per germline (reference sequence). The CDR3 here is CASSLGTGRAGELFF. The CDR3 bases are TGTGCCAGCAGCTTGGGGACAGGTCGGGCCGGGGAGCTGTTTTTT. Complete variable domain (other parts from reference TRBV5-5 and TRBJ2-2): DAGVTQSPTHLIKTRGQQVTLRCSPISGHKSVSWYQQVLGQGPQFIFQYYEKEERGRGNFPDRFSARQFPNYSSELNVNALLLGDSALYLCASSLGTGRAGELFFGEGSRLTVL.

The chain has TRBV6-6 and TRBJ2-7, with 8 bases fitting TRBD1. The CDR3 extends over 15 amino acids. Germline assignment: CDR1 MNHNY and CDR2 SVGAGI (reference sequence). The J segment lost 7 bases and the V segment lost 5 bases, leaving 13 bases of the junction unmatched. The CDR3 region is CASSQPRQGKIEQYF. The CDR3 DNA follows: TGTGCCAGCAGTCAACCCCGACAGGGGAAGATTGAGCAGTACTTC.

This clonotype was observed at least ten times. The V and J genes are TRBV20-1 and TRBJ2-7, with 13 nucleotides matching TRBD2. This CDR3 comprises 14 residues. Trimming removed 6 bases from V and 2 bases from J; junction bases left unmatched: 4. CDR1 is DFQATT, CDR2 SNEGSKA, per germline (reference sequence). CDR3 in amino acids: CSARLAGGTYEQYF. The DNA of the CDR3 is TGCAGTGCCAGACTAGCGGGGGGAACCTACGAGCAGTACTTC.

This clonotype was recorded at least ten times. The chain has TRBV6-2 or TRBV6-3 and TRBJ2-1; D might be TRBD2 (6 bases). V was cut by 6 bases and J by 4 bases, with 10 bases left in between. Germline CDR1 MNHEY, CDR2 SVGEGT. CDR3 length equals 13 residues. CDR3 amino acids: CASSGGRYNEQFF. CDR3 sequence (DNA): TGTGCCAGCAGCGGGGGACGGTACAATGAGCAGTTCTTC.

In its sample, this clonotype was seen many times. The chain recombines TRBV5-1 with TRBJ1-2; D might be TRBD1 (5 bases). CDR1 is SGHRS and CDR2 is YFSETQ in the germline V gene. V lost 5 bases and J lost 1, with 15 bases in between. There are 15 residues in the CDR3. The CDR3 sequence: CASSPDRGLNYGYTF. In DNA form, the CDR3 reads TGCGCCAGCAGTCCGGATAGGGGACTTAACTATGGCTACACCTTC.

This clonotype was detected ten times or more. V gene TRBV20-1 combines with J gene TRBJ2-7; the D is unclear. The ends were cut back, 1 base at V and 2 bases at J, with 9 bases in the middle. Germline assignment: CDR1 DFQATT and CDR2 SNEGSKA (reference sequence). There are 13 residues in the CDR3. CDR3 nucleotides: TGCAGTGCTAGAGGCGCGGTTACCTACGAGCAGTACTTC. This codes for CSARGAVTYEQYF.

This clonotype has a count of ten or more. This sequence may be a read error, since a much larger clone differs from it by one base. The rearrangement joins TRBV16 to TRBJ1-1; the D is unclear. CDR1 and CDR2 (germline): KGHSY, FQNENV. The CDR3 sequence is 13 residues long. V dropped 2 bases and J dropped 0 bases, with 4 bases sitting between them. The CDR3 loop is CASSQEMNTEAFF. CDR3 sequence (DNA): TGTGCCAGCAGCCAAGAGATGAACACTGAAGCTTTCTTT. The full variable domain, in which reference TRBV16 and TRBJ1-1 provide the parts outside the CDR3, is GEEVAQTPKHLVRGEGQKAKLYCAPIKGHSYVFWYQQVLKNEFKFLISFQNENVFDETGMPKERFSAKCLPNSPCSLEIQATKLEDSAVYFCASSQEMNTEAFFGQGTRLTVV.

This clonotype has at least ten counts. The rearrangement uses TRBV2 and TRBJ1-6; TRBD1 aligns across 12 bases. The V gene's germline CDR1 is SNHLY and CDR2 FYNNEI. This CDR3 is 17 amino acids long. The junction had 9 bases not matched to a gene; V was cut back by 5 bases and J by 7 bases. The CDR3 DNA reads as TGTGCCAGCAGTACCGGGACAGGGGGCGCCTGGAATTCACCCCTCCACTTT. Residues: CASSTGTGGAWNSPLHF.

This clonotype was detected ten times or more. This sequence joins TRBV3-1 and TRBJ2-1; 7 positions agree with TRBD2. Germline V CDR1 and CDR2: LGHDT, YNNKEL (reference sequence). With V trimmed by 0 bases and J by 5 bases, 10 bases remained unmatched. The CDR3 sequence is 17 residues long. The CDR3 coding sequence is TGTGCCAGCAGCCAAGAGGTAGCAAACCGGGGGGACAATGAGCAGTTCTTC. Protein: CASSQEVANRGDNEQFF.

This clonotype was recorded many times. The gene calls are TRBV5-1 and TRBJ2-5; 7 positions match TRBD2. CDR3 length equals 15 residues. Germline CDR1 is SGHRS and CDR2 is YFSETQ. The V segment lost 3 bases and the J segment 5 bases; nucleotides outside the gene matches: 10. CDR3 residues: CASSSGLPGFETQYF. CDR3 DNA: TGCGCCAGCAGCTCGGGACTACCCGGATTTGAGACCCAGTACTTC.

This clonotype showed up many times. The V gene is TRBV20-1, the J gene TRBJ2-5; 9 bases agree with TRBD1. The CDR3 is made up of 13 amino acids. Germline V gene data show CDR1 as DFQATT and CDR2 as SNEGSKA (reference sequence). Trimming at V came to 5 bases and at J to 2 bases, leaving 3 bases not matched to a gene. In DNA, the CDR3 is TGCAGTGCTGCAGGGACAGGGCAAGAGACCCAGTACTTC. It encodes CSAAGTGQETQYF.

In this sample, this clonotype turned up many times. The chain links TRBV20-1 to TRBJ1-2; a weak D match, TRBD1 (6 bases). This CDR3 region has 17 residues. V lost 5 bases to trimming and J lost 4 bases, with 26 bases between them. Per germline, CDR1 DFQATT and CDR2 SNEGSKA (reference sequence). The chain's CDR3 is CSAADSLQGLSSYGYTF. The CDR3 DNA follows: TGCAGTGCTGCAGATTCTCTACAGGGTTTGTCGAGCTATGGCTACACCTTC.

There are many counts of this clonotype. The rearrangement uses TRBV5-1 and TRBJ2-7; possible D gene TRBD2, 5 bases. V was trimmed by 1 base and J by 0 bases, leaving 8 bases between them. This CDR3 has 14 residues. The germline V gene encodes CDR1 SGHRS and CDR2 YFSETQ. The CDR3 DNA reads as TGCGCCAGCAGCTTGATCGGGGACTCCTACGAGCAGTACTTC. Its protein product is CASSLIGDSYEQYF.

The chain carries TRBV20-1 and TRBJ2-7, with 14 bases fitting TRBD2. Per the germline V gene, CDR1 is DFQATT and CDR2 is SNEGSKA (reference sequence). The V gene end was trimmed by 8 bases and the J gene end by 3 bases; junction bases not matched to a gene: 12. This CDR3 has 16 amino acids. CDR3 coding DNA: TGCAGTTCCACCGGGACTAGCGGGAGACCGGGCTACGAGCAGTACTTC. Translation: CSSTGTSGRPGYEQYF.

This clonotype was picked up many times. This chain links TRBV3-1 with TRBJ2-7, with 7 bases identical to TRBD2. The CDR3 is 14 amino acids. V shed 6 bases, J shed 0 bases, and the junction held 5 bases outside the gene matches. Germline V lookup: CDR1 LGHDT, CDR2 YNNKEL (reference sequence). The chain's CDR3 is CASSRTRSSYEQYF. The CDR3 nucleotides are TGTGCCAGCAGTCGGACTAGGAGCTCCTACGAGCAGTACTTC.

Many counts were recorded for this clonotype. The chain carries TRBV4-3 and TRBJ2-5; 12 bases agree with TRBD1. The germline V gene encodes CDR1 LGHNA and CDR2 YSLEER. This CDR3 has 19 amino acids. J lost 6 bases, V lost 0 bases, and 14 bases had no gene match. In nucleotides, the CDR3 is TGCGCCAGCAGCCAAGAGGGGAAAACCGGGACAGGGGGCATGAAGACCCAGTACTTC. Residues: CASSQEGKTGTGGMKTQYF.

This clonotype has a count of ten or more. The genes are TRBV7-6 and TRBJ1-2, with 7 nucleotides matching TRBD1. Germline CDR1 is SGHVS and CDR2 is FNYEAQ. This CDR3 region has 14 residues. V dropped 3 bases and J dropped 6; count of bases not matched to a gene: 7. The CDR3 protein is CASSFDRARDGYTF. The CDR3 DNA sequence: TGTGCCAGCAGCTTTGACAGGGCGCGCGATGGCTACACCTTC.